The rows below give T cell receptor beta chains drawn from one sample of a study of OX40 agonist ivuxolimab in advanced cancers. TCRdb's table, derived via immunoSEQ multiplex PCR, lists solely in-frame clones and lacks some. The table shows roughly 63,000 clones, with more than 80% occurring only once. The sample was CD4+ or CD8+ T cells sorted from blood, taken in a trial of the OX40 agonist ivuxolimab. These receptors all stem from an adult with an advanced solid tumor such as melanoma, head and neck, liver or kidney cancer. Each CDR3 is given with its conserved first and last residue. The order of the fields is J gene, V gene, D gene, clone size, CDR3 DNA, CDR3 protein. The D gene is left open where the match is weak. Expanded clones get a size class; other rows say once, few or many, or leave the size out.

J: TRBJ2-2
V: TRBV7-8
D: NA
size: NA
DNA: TGTGCCAGCAGCCTTACAGGAAGGCAGCTCAACACCGGGGAGCTGTTTTTT
CDR3: CASSLTGRQLNTGELFF

J: TRBJ2-6
V: TRBV19
D: NA
size: NA
DNA: TGTGCCAGTAGTATAGGTGCTGCTGGGGCCAACGTCCTGACTTTC
CDR3: CASSIGAAGANVLTF

J: TRBJ2-7
V: TRBV5-5
D: TRBD2
size: NA
DNA: TGTGCCAGCAGTGGACTAGCGGGAGTCCCCGAGCAGTACTTC
CDR3: CASSGLAGVPEQYF

J: TRBJ2-3
V: TRBV27
D: NA
size: NA
DNA: TGTGCCAGCAGTTTATCCCCACCAGGGACAGATACGCAGTATTTT
CDR3: CASSLSPPGTDTQYF

J: TRBJ2-3
V: TRBV25-1
D: NA
size: NA
DNA: TGTGCCAGCAGTGAAGGTAGCGGAGGCACAGATACGCAGTATTTT
CDR3: CASSEGSGGTDTQYF

J: TRBJ2-7
V: TRBV28
D: NA
size: NA
DNA: TGTGCCAGCAGTTTGAGTGGGGGCGCGGAGGAGCAGTACTTC
CDR3: CASSLSGGAEEQYF

J: TRBJ2-4
V: TRBV14
D: NA
size: NA
DNA: TGTGCCAGCAGCCCTTTTTCCGGGCCCGGGGCGGACATTCAGTACTTC
CDR3: CASSPFSGPGADIQYF

J: TRBJ1-4
V: TRBV2
D: NA
size: NA
DNA: TGTGCCAGCAGTTCGTGGGGGGCGCAGGTTGAAAAACTGTTTTTT
CDR3: CASSSWGAQVEKLFF

J: TRBJ1-2
V: TRBV27
D: NA
size: NA
DNA: TGTGCCAGCAGTGCCTTCAGGGGCCCCAACACCTTC
CDR3: CASSAFRGPNTF

J: TRBJ1-5
V: TRBV19
D: NA
size: NA
DNA: TGTGCCAGTAGTCGGAGGGGGTCCTCGCATTTT
CDR3: CASSRRGSSHF

J: TRBJ2-1
V: TRBV5-1
D: TRBD2
size: NA
DNA: TGCGCCAGCAGGGGACTAGCGGAATACAATGAGCAGTTCTTC
CDR3: CASRGLAEYNEQFF

J: TRBJ2-2
V: TRBV4-1
D: NA
size: NA
DNA: TGCGCCAGCAGACAGGGTAGTGGGAGGACCGGGGAGCTGTTTTTT
CDR3: CASRQGSGRTGELFF

J: TRBJ2-3
V: TRBV10-3
D: TRBD2
size: NA
DNA: TGTGCCATCAGTGGACAGCGGGGGTCGGTCACAGATACGCAGTATTTT
CDR3: CAISGQRGSVTDTQYF

J: TRBJ2-7
V: TRBV7-8
D: NA
size: NA
DNA: TGTGCCAGCAGCTTAACTCGGTCCTACGAGCAGTACTTC
CDR3: CASSLTRSYEQYF

J: TRBJ2-5
V: TRBV19
D: NA
size: once
DNA: TGTGCCAGTAGTATTGGACAAAAGAGTTTGGTACAGTACTTC
CDR3: CASSIGQKSLVQYF

J: TRBJ2-7
V: TRBV18
D: NA
size: NA
DNA: TGTGCCAGCTCACCCAGGGGAATAGGGACTCACGAGCAGTACTTC
CDR3: CASSPRGIGTHEQYF

J: TRBJ2-1
V: TRBV2
D: TRBD2
size: NA
DNA: TGTGCCAGCAGTCGGGACTACAACAATGAGCAGTTCTTC
CDR3: CASSRDYNNEQFF

J: TRBJ2-2
V: TRBV9
D: NA
size: NA
DNA: TGTGCCAGCAGCGTTTACTCCGGGGAGCTGTTTTTT
CDR3: CASSVYSGELFF